Listed here are 25 T cell receptor beta chains from one sample, sequenced in a study of beta chain features in type 1 diabetes (dated by TCRdb to the late 2010s). These receptors have no identified antigens. The library was obtained by the immunoSEQ multiplex PCR assay. All of the isolated RNA was reverse transcribed with the High Capacity cDNA Reverse Transcription Kit, so expressed TCRB transcripts were sequenced. TCRdb holds this immuneACCESS table with in-frame rearrangements only. Some clones are missing; in checked studies, unresolved V genes explain under half, and the rest has no known cause. This sample has over 300,000 clones in its table, and about a tenth of those were observed once. Clones ranked in the top ten supply about 1% of the sample. Summary of the overall study and its limitations: In all four CD4+ subsets, TCRB CDR3 length was moderately but significantly shorter in type 1 diabetes patients.

Sequences were obtained from central memory CD4+ T cells from blood. These receptors were taken from a young man with type 1 diabetes.

This clone was seen a handful of times. In nucleotides, the CDR3 is TGTGCCAGCAGCTTAGTCGTACTGGGAGAGACCCAGTACTTC. As protein: CASSLVVLGETQYF. The gene calls are TRBV7-6 and TRBJ2-5, with D hard to call. CDR1 is SGHVS, CDR2 FNYEAQ, per germline. There are 14 residues in the CDR3. Trimming stripped 1 base from V and 4 bases from J, with 10 bases between.

This clone appeared a few times. CDR3 protein: CASSVLTGGPDTQYF. CDR3 coding DNA: TGTGCCAGCAGCGTTTTGACGGGGGGGCCAGATACGCAGTATTTT. The V call is TRBV9, the J call TRBJ2-3; 8 nucleotides match TRBD2. The V gene end was trimmed by 2 bases and the J gene end by 4 bases; junction bases not matched to a gene: 6. Germline CDR1 is SGDLS and CDR2 is YYNGEE. The CDR3 covers 15 residues.

The rearrangement joins TRBV19 to TRBJ2-5, with D possibly matching TRBD1 (6 bases). Trimming removed 4 bases from V and 3 bases from J, with 9 bases in between. The CDR3 has 13 residues. The V gene's germline CDR1 is LNHDA and CDR2 SQIVND (reference sequence). The DNA for the CDR3 is TGTGCCAGTAGTACCAACAGGGAAGAGACCCAGTACTTC. This gives the protein CASSTNREETQYF. Using reference TRBV19 and TRBJ2-5 for the parts outside the CDR3, the full variable domain is DGGITQSPKYLFRKEGQNVTLSCEQNLNHDAMYWYRQDPGQGLRLIYYSQIVNDFQKGDIAEGYSVSREKKESFPLTVTSAQKNPTAFYLCASSTNREETQYFGPGTRLLVL.

This chain connects TRBV19 to TRBJ1-5; TRBD1 matches at 7 bases. V lost 3 bases, J lost 5 bases, and 7 bases stayed unmatched. Per germline, CDR1 LNHDA and CDR2 SQIVND (reference sequence). The CDR3 is 15 amino acids. The CDR3 DNA reads as TGTGCCAGTAGTATCGGGACAGTTGGGTATCAGCCCCAGCATTTT. Protein product: CASSIGTVGYQPQHF.

This clone was seen many times. This chain uses TRBV2 with TRBJ2-1; 10 positions agree with TRBD1. The junction had 9 bases not matched to a gene; V was cut back by 7 bases and J by 6 bases. The CDR3 is 15 residues long. Germline CDR1 is SNHLY and CDR2 is FYNNEI. CDR3 in amino acids: CASNTGQGTRNEQFF. For the CDR3, the DNA is TGTGCCAGCAATACGGGACAGGGGACCCGCAATGAGCAGTTCTTC.

This clone was detected only a few times. This rearrangement joins TRBV7-2 to TRBJ1-3; possible D gene TRBD1, 5 bases. The CDR3 runs 16 residues. The V gene lost 5 bases and the J gene lost 0 bases, with 14 bases spanning the gap. Germline CDR1 reads SGHTA; CDR2 reads FQGNSA. The CDR3 spells CASSRRGGGSGNTIYF. CDR3 DNA: TGTGCCAGCAGCCGTAGGGGTGGGGGCTCTGGAAACACCATATATTTT.

V and J are TRBV20-1 and TRBJ1-5; D is unresolved. The CDR3 runs to 11 residues. Looked up from germline, CDR1 is DFQATT and CDR2 is SNEGSKA (reference sequence). V was pared by 3 bases and J by 7 bases, with 7 bases between. CDR3 sequence (DNA): TGCAGTGCTAGTGACGGGCAGCCCCAGCATTTT. This translates into CSASDGQPQHF.

This CDR3 reads CAVMGPSGTGYNEQFF. The CDR3 DNA is TGTGCCGTGATGGGGCCCTCCGGGACAGGTTACAATGAGCAGTTCTTC. The genes are TRBV5-4 and TRBJ2-1; 8 positions match TRBD1. CDR3 size: 16 residues. Germline V gene data show CDR1 as SGHNT and CDR2 as YYREEE (reference sequence). V shed 10 bases, J shed 4 bases, and the junction held 16 bases outside the gene matches.

The rearrangement links TRBV18 to TRBJ2-6; D not certain. Deletions cut 3 bases from V and 0 bases from J, with 3 bases between. This CDR3 is built from 14 residues. Per germline, CDR1 KGHSH and CDR2 LQKENI. The CDR3 nucleotides are TGTGCCAGCTCACCGACCTCTGGGGCCAACGTCCTGACTTTC. Residues: CASSPTSGANVLTF.

This clone has more than one count but fewer than ten. The chain combines TRBV2 with TRBJ2-3; 7 bases map to TRBD2. Germline CDR1 is SNHLY and CDR2 is FYNNEI. V gave up 10 bases and J gave up 4 bases; unmatched junction bases: 14. This CDR3 has 15 amino acids. DNA for the CDR3: TGTGCCACACACCGCGCGGGGGAATCATCAGATACGCAGTATTTT. This sequence encodes CATHRAGESSDTQYF.

DNA for the CDR3: TGTGCCAGCAGCTTCCAGGACAGGGGGTTTAGCGAGCAGTACTTC. This gives the protein CASSFQDRGFSEQYF. The J gene is TRBJ2-7, the V gene TRBV7-6, with 10 positions matching TRBD1. J gave up 6 bases and V 3 bases, and 8 bases lay outside the gene matches. Germline CDR1 and CDR2: SGHVS and FNYEAQ. The length of the CDR3 is 15 residues.

This clone has at least ten counts. The rearrangement uses TRBV18 and TRBJ2-1; TRBD2 agrees at 10 bases. The V and J ends lost 0 bases and 1 base, in that order; junction bases with no gene match: 6. Germline CDR1 is KGHSH and CDR2 is LQKENI. This CDR3 comprises 18 residues. The CDR3 is CASSPPASGGISYNEQFF. The CDR3 nucleotides are TGTGCCAGCTCACCACCGGCTAGCGGGGGAATTTCCTACAATGAGCAGTTCTTC.

The CDR3 bases are TGCGCCAGCAGCCGAGACAGGGGCACTGAAGCTTTCTTT. Translating it yields CASSRDRGTEAFF. V gene TRBV4-1 combines with J gene TRBJ1-1; the match to TRBD1 covers 8 bases. This CDR3 region has 13 residues. Germline V CDR1 and CDR2: MGHRA, YSYEKL. Trimming took 4 bases from V and 4 from J; bases not matched to a gene: 2.

A few counts support this clone. The V call is TRBV10-2, the J call TRBJ1-2, with TRBD1 matching over 10 bases. CDR1 is WSHSY and CDR2 is SAAADI in the germline V gene. Germline trimming cut 6 bases from V and 8 bases from J; bases unmatched to any gene: 9. The CDR3 extends over 14 amino acids. CDR3 sequence (DNA): TGCGCCAGCAGGGAAGGACAGGGGGGAGGCGGCTACACCTTC. Its translation is CASREGQGGGGYTF.

This clone was counted between two and nine times. This chain uses TRBV7-9 with TRBJ1-4; TRBD1 aligns across 7 bases. Germline V lookup: CDR1 SEHNR, CDR2 FQNEAQ (reference sequence). V shed 5 bases and J 5 bases; nucleotides not matched to a gene: 5. The CDR3 consists of 14 residues. CDR3 sequence reads: CASSLRQGNEKLFF. DNA of the CDR3: TGTGCCAGCAGCCTTCGACAGGGCAATGAAAAACTGTTTTTT.

The rearrangement joins TRBV7-9 to TRBJ2-7, with 8 nucleotides matching TRBD1. Per germline, CDR1 SEHNR and CDR2 FQNEAQ (reference sequence). This CDR3 contains 16 residues. With V trimmed by 2 bases and J by 0 bases, 6 bases remained unmatched. The chain's CDR3 is CASSLRQGPSSYEQYF. As DNA, the CDR3 is TGTGCCAGCAGCTTACGACAGGGGCCGAGCTCCTACGAGCAGTACTTC.

The chain recombines TRBV5-4 with TRBJ1-1; tentatively, D is TRBD1 (5 bases). The V gene lost 4 bases and the J gene lost 4 bases, with 23 bases spanning the gap. The length of the CDR3 is 17 residues. Germline values: CDR1 SGHNT, CDR2 YYREEE (reference sequence). The CDR3 DNA sequence: TGTGCCAGCAGCCCCGGAGGGGCTAATAAGCGGAGCACTGAAGCTTTCTTT. Protein sequence: CASSPGGANKRSTEAFF.

This clone was detected ten times or more. The genes are TRBV28 and TRBJ1-1; no firm D call. CDR1 MDHEN and CDR2 SYDVKM come from the germline V gene. The ends were cut back, 2 bases at V and 3 bases at J, with 7 bases in the middle. The CDR3 loop spans 13 amino acids. CDR3 protein: CASSLEADTEAFF. The CDR3 region has the DNA TGTGCCAGCAGTTTAGAGGCAGACACTGAAGCTTTCTTT.

This clone turned up a few times. The CDR3 region is CASTLRTSGGSAQYF. CDR3 DNA sequence: TGTGCCAGCACCTTGCGGACTAGCGGGGGGTCGGCCCAGTACTTC. The rearrangement uses TRBV28 and TRBJ2-5; 14 bases align to TRBD2. The V gene's germline CDR1 is MDHEN and CDR2 SYDVKM. V was pared by 7 bases and J by 9 bases, with 10 bases of the junction left unmatched. The CDR3 length is 15 residues.

In its sample, this clone was seen a few times. The chain employs TRBV7-9 and TRBJ2-1, with D perhaps matching TRBD2 (5 bases). CDR3 length: 15 amino acids. In germline, CDR1 is SEHNR, CDR2 FQNEAQ (reference sequence). Between the trimmed V and J ends, which lost 1 base and 3 bases, there was a span of 10 bases. In nucleotides, the CDR3 is TGTGCCAGCAGCTTAGATACGAGCGGCTACAATGAGCAGTTCTTC. Translated: CASSLDTSGYNEQFF. Based on the CDR3 plus reference TRBV7-9 and TRBJ2-1, the full variable domain is DTGVSQNPRHKITKRGQNVTFRCDPISEHNRLYWYRQTLGQGPEFLTYFQNEAQLEKSRLLSDRFSAERPKGSFSTLEIQRTEQGDSAMYLCASSLDTSGYNEQFFGPGTRLTVL.

V and J are TRBV7-8 and TRBJ2-3, with 7 bases that match TRBD1. The CDR3 runs 19 residues. From germline, CDR1 is SGHVS and CDR2 FQNEAQ. The V gene end was trimmed by 2 bases and the J gene end by 2 bases; junction bases not matched to a gene: 16. For the CDR3, the DNA is TGTGCCAGCAGCTTATCAAACTGGGGTGGACAGGCGTTCACAGATACGCAGTATTTT. Its translation: CASSLSNWGGQAFTDTQYF. Drawing the rest from reference TRBV7-8 and TRBJ2-3, the complete variable domain is GAGVSQSPRYKVAKRGQDVALRCDPISGHVSLFWYQQALGQGPEFLTYFQNEAQLDKSGLPSDRFFAERPEGSVSTLKIQRTQQEDSAVYLCASSLSNWGGQAFTDTQYFGPGTRLTVL.

This clone was counted a few times. The CDR3 protein is CATSRAQDPSEQYF. The CDR3 bases are TGTGCCACCAGCAGAGCTCAGGACCCCAGCGAGCAGTACTTC. J is TRBJ2-7 and V is TRBV15; D gene ambiguous. V gave up 1 base and J gave up 6 bases, with 13 bases separating them. The CDR3 is 14 amino acids. Germline CDR1 is LNHNV and CDR2 is YYDKDF (reference sequence).

The V call is TRBV28, the J call TRBJ1-2, with TRBD1 matching over 7 bases. Trimming cost V 8 bases and J 4 bases; bases outside gene matches: 7. Germline CDR1 reads MDHEN; CDR2 reads SYDVKM. The CDR3 length is 13 residues. DNA of the CDR3: TGTGCCAGCCTGGACAGGACAACCTATGGCTACACCTTC. Amino acid sequence: CASLDRTTYGYTF.

The table lists this clone with a few counts. The chain links TRBV7-2 to TRBJ2-7; D is unresolved. Germline V gene sequence: CDR1 SGHTA, CDR2 FQGNSA. Deletions cut 1 base from V and 0 bases from J, with 10 bases between. The CDR3 sequence is 15 residues long. CDR3 nucleotide sequence: TGTGCCAGCAGCTTAGACCCGGTTAGCTCCTACGAGCAGTACTTC. Protein product: CASSLDPVSSYEQYF.

This chain connects TRBV7-9 to TRBJ2-4, with 12 bases matching TRBD1. The CDR3 has 16 amino acids. Germline CDR1 and CDR2: SEHNR and FQNEAQ (reference sequence). With V trimmed by 1 base and J by 4 bases, 2 bases remained unmatched. This CDR3 is CASSLEGQGAKNIQYF. CDR3 coding DNA: TGTGCCAGCAGCTTAGAGGGACAGGGGGCTAAAAACATTCAGTACTTC.